The rows below give T cell receptor beta chains drawn from one sample of a study of T-cell reconstitution after alpha-beta-depleted transplantation in children. TCRdb reprocessed the PCR reads via MiXCR and lists one record per CDR3 protein. Found here are about 460,000 distinct CDR3 sequences, around 12% of them singletons; the top ten hold around 5.6%. The sequencing used PBMCs from the stem cell graft donor, collected from the stem cell graft. These receptor sequences come from a human donor who donated a stem cell graft to a child with combined immunodeficiency. Both conserved end residues are part of each CDR3. A D gene is named only where the DNA matches it firmly. The listing skips clone size in some rows; elsewhere it reads once, few, many or a size class.

D gene | J gene | clone size | V gene | CDR3 DNA | CDR3 protein
TRBD2 | TRBJ2-4 | - | TRBV20-1 | TGCAGTGCTAGAGGGACTAGCGGGGATCTAGCCAAAAACATTCAGTACTTC | CSARGTSGDLAKNIQYF
TRBD2 | TRBJ2-5 | many | TRBV12-3/TRBV12-4 | TGTGCCAGCAGTCTCGGACTAGCGGGGGGTAGGGAGACCCAGTACTTC | CASSLGLAGGRETQYF
TRBD2 | TRBJ2-3 | many | TRBV27 | TGTGCCAGCAGTTCGGGACTAGGAGTCGCAGATACGCAGTATTTT | CASSSGLGVADTQYF
TRBD2 | TRBJ2-1 | - | TRBV7-8 | TGTGCCAGCAGCTTCCAGGGACTAGCGGGGGGTCGCGAGCAGTTCTTC | CASSFQGLAGGREQFF
TRBD2 | TRBJ2-7 | few | TRBV6-5 | TGTGCCAGCAGTTACACTCCTCCGGGACTAGCGGGAAAGGAGCAGTACTTC | CASSYTPPGLAGKEQYF
- | TRBJ2-3 | many | TRBV7-9 | TGTGCCAGCAGCTTAGCGATAGGTACCACAGATACGCAGTATTTT | CASSLAIGTTDTQYF
TRBD1 | TRBJ2-7 | few | TRBV5-1 | TGCGCCAGCAGCTTGGTACCCACAGGGACAGGGGGTCCCTACGAGCAGTACTTC | CASSLVPTGTGGPYEQYF
TRBD2 | TRBJ2-7 | many | TRBV5-1 | TGCGCCAGCAGCTCAATGAACCCTAGCGGGCGCTTCTACGAGCAGTACTTC | CASSSMNPSGRFYEQYF
- | TRBJ2-7 | few | TRBV4-2 | TGTGCCAGCAGCCAAGTCGGAGGGATTGAGGACGAGCAGTACTTC | CASSQVGGIEDEQYF
TRBD1 | TRBJ2-1 | - | TRBV10-3 | TGTGCCATCAGTGAGTCGAGACAGGGGGTCGATGAGCAGTTCTTC | CAISESRQGVDEQFF
- | TRBJ1-6 | many | TRBV20-1 | TGCAGTGCTCCGCAGGGGTCCCCTAATTCACCCCTCCACTTT | CSAPQGSPNSPLHF
- | TRBJ2-5 | many | TRBV20-1 | TGCAGTGCTAGAGATGCGCCAGGGGCCCACCAAGAGACCCAGTACTTC | CSARDAPGAHQETQYF